The clone carrying this T cell receptor beta chain was seen repeatedly, ten times or more. This CDR3 has 15 residues. Germline-derived CDR1 and CDR2 are MNHEY and SVGAGI. J lost 3 bases, V lost 2 bases, and 3 bases had no gene match. Building the TCR beta libraries relied on iRepertoire HTBI primers, and CDR3 regions underwent Arm-PCR. TCRdb reanalysed the multiplex PCR reads using MiXCR and keeps one entry per CDR3 protein. The data hold a few hundred thousand distinct CDR3 sequences, with roughly 12% observed a single time. Time point defined: newly diagnosed GD, antithyroid drugs for less than 3 months. The TCR library was made from RNA extracted from PBMCs. The authors drew around 9 milliliters of peripheral blood into EDTA tubes. The sample is drawn from a study of regulatory T cells in long-lasting Graves disease. Study as a whole: Antithyroid drugs had been given to newly diagnosed Graves' patients for under 3 months.

These data were also filed under a second study, of T cells in Graves' hyperthyroidism and ophthalmopathy. That report notes: Stable hyperthyroidism was separated from ophthalmopathy by a model based on 13 V-J features.

The sequenced sample was peripheral blood mononuclear cells (PBMCs), obtained at new diagnosis, from a patient treated with antithyroid drugs. This TCR derives from a young man with Graves disease. The chain is built from TRBV6-5 and TRBJ1-4; 7 nucleotides match TRBD1. CDR3 amino acids: CASSYTTGPNEKLFF. The CDR3 bases are TGTGCCAGCAGTTACACGACAGGGCCTAATGAAAAACTGTTTTTT.